This TCR beta chain was recovered during a study of cytomegalovirus exposure and HLA in healthy donors. Study findings and constraints: Most TCR sequences were uncommon, yet certain public TCRs appeared in many donors. Researchers counted over 150 TCR beta chains as cytomegalovirus-associated.

Trimming removed 2 bases from V and 1 base from J, with 6 bases in between. CDR1 is SGDLS and CDR2 is YYNGEE in the germline V gene. The CDR3 loop spans 13 amino acids. In regard to this clone: Its antigen is not identified.

The method was immunoSEQ multiplex PCR; TCRdb's version includes in-frame clones alone and lacks a portion of them. The sample consists of 110,000 to 150,000 clones, approximately 89% of them appearing once. What was sequenced was PBMCs. J is TRBJ1-1 and V is TRBV9; TRBD1 might be the D (6 bases). This sequence was found in a woman aged 18-30 years in good health and CMV-seropositive. The CDR3 loop is CASSVTGNTEAFF. DNA for the CDR3: TGTGCCAGCAGCGTGACAGGGAACACTGAAGCTTTCTTT.